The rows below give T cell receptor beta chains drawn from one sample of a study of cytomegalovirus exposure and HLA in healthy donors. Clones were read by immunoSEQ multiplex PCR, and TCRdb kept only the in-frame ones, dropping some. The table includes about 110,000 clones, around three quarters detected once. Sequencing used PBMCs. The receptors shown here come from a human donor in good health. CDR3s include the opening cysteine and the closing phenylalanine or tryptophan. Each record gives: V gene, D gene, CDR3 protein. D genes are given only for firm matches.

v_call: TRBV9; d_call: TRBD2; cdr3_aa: CASSVGGGSYETQYF
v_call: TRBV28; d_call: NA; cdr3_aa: CASSSRTLYSNQPQHF
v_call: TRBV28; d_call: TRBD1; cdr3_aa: CASSGQGDREAYEQYF
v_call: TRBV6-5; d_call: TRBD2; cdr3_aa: CASSPWVAGKGELFF
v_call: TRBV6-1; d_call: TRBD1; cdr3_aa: CASSEAQGAVGTQYF
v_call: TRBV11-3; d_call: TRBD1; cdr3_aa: CASSLEQGQETQYF
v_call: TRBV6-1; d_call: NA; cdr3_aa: CASGGTGELFF
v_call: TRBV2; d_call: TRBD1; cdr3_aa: CATPPTGGVGNTIYF
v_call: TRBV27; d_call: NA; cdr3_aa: CASSPTPGTEAFF
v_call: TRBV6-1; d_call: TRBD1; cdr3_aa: CASSAGTGPRGEQFF
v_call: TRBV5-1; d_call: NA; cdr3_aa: CASSLGPGAGANVLTF
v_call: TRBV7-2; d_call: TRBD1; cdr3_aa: CASSPRPSGTGGAGGYTF
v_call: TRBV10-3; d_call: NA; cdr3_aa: CATQGWPNSPLHF
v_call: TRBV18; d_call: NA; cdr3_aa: CASSPSSNRELEQYF
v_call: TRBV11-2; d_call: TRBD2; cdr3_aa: CASSLGGLAADTQYF
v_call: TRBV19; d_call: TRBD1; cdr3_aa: CASSPPGQGPEQYF
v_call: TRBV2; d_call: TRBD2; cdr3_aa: CASSDSGRGVGQFF
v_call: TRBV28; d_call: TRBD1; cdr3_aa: CATAQTGGYEQYF
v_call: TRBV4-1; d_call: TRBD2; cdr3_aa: CASSQLSPQAGGQEQYF
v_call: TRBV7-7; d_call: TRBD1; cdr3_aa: CASSRGQGPTDTQYF
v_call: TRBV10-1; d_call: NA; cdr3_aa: CASSEGSHEQFF
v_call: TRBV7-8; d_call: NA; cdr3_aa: CASSTWSGYEQYF
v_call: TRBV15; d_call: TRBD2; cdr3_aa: CATSRGQRGASYEQYF
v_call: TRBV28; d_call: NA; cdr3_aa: CASQGQMNTEAFF
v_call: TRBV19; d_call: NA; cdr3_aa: CASSTRVNEQYF
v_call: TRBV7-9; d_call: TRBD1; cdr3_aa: CASSPPTGTANTEAFF
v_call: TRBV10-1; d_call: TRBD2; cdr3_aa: CASSEIDGAGGVDTQYF
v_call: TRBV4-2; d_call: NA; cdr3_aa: CASSQGGGQANYGYTF
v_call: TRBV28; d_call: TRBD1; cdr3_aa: CASRGQGSYEQYF
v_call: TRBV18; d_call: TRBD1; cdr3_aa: CASSPGQGDEQYF
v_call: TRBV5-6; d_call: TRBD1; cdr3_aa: CASSAWIQGTYEQYF
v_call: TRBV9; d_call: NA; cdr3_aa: CASMAGSSGEQYF
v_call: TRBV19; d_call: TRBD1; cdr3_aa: CASSIGQGVTDTQYF
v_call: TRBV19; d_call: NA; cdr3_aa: CASSPPGSRNQPQHF
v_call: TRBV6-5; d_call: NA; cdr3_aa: CASSYGGGFGTDTQYF
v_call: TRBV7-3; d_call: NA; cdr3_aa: CASSLTRAGDTGELFF
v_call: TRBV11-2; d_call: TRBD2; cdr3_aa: CASSRLAGGSYNEQFF
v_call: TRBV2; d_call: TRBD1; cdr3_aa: CASSEWTGDQPQHF
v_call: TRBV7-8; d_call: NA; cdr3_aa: CASSFIGERQPQHF
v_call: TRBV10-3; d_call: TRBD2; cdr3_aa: CAIGGLAGGQETQYF
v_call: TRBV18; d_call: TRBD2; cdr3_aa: CASSPGLSQETQYF
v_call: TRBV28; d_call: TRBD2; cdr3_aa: CASTTGGGEGIGELFF
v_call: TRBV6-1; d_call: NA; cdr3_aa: CASRLEGKANYGYTF
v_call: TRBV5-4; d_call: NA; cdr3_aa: CASSFSDRSGANVLTF
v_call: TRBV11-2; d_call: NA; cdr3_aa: CASSLRTEKYNEQFF
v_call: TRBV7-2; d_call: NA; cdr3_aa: CASTTTGHSGGSYTF
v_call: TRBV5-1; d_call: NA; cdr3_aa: CASSLAEAGRSSYEQYF
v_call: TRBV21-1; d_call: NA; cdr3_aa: CASSKALTGGKTEAFF
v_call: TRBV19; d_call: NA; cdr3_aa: CASSMKQGSYNEQFF
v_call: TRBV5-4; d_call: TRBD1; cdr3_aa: CASSFRTGGTGELFF
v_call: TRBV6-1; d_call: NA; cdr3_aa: CASSEQVTNEKLFF
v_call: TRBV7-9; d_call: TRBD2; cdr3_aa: CASRTSEDHEQYF